This T cell receptor beta chain was sequenced during a study of blood T cell repertoires in COVID-19. Generated by immunoSEQ multiplex PCR, the TCRdb table keeps only in-frame clones and is missing some. The sample lists 150,000 to 200,000 clones; approximately 79% were seen once. J lost 4 bases, V lost 0 bases, and 6 bases had no gene match. Germline V gene lookup returns CDR1 GTSNPN and CDR2 SVGIG (reference sequence). The CDR3 is made up of 14 amino acids. J is TRBJ2-7 and V is TRBV30; TRBD1 aligns across 7 bases. The receptor's source is a man over 45 who had recovered from COVID-19. Material: peripheral blood. The CDR3: CAWSVSGGSYEQYF. The CDR3 DNA sequence: TGTGCCTGGAGTGTGTCAGGGGGAAGTTACGAGCAGTACTTC.